The next 28 T cell receptor beta chains were all read from a single sample in a study of graft-versus-host responses after intestinal transplantation. Antigens of these TCRs are unknown. TCRdb's table, derived via immunoSEQ multiplex PCR, lists solely in-frame clones and lacks some. The sample includes about 92,000 clones, just over 90% of them seen just once. Sequenced here: unstimulated CD8+ T cells sorted from spleen or lymph node cells, sampled before intestinal transplant. The receptor source for this set is a human donor who received an intestinal transplant.

In its sample, this clone was seen a few times. A read error is possible here, since a much larger clone lies one base away. Within the sample, other DNA sequences also encode this same CDR3. The chain combines TRBV11-3 with TRBJ2-7; TRBD1 is a possible D gene (5 bases). Per the germline V gene, CDR1 is SGHNT and CDR2 is YENEEA. This CDR3 has 14 residues. Written as DNA, the CDR3 is TGCGCCAGCAGCTTAGACGCAGGGTCCTACGAGCAGTACTTC. It is translated as CASSLDAGSYEQYF.

This chain joins TRBV10-3 and TRBJ1-2; TRBD1 is a possible D gene (5 bases). The CDR3 consists of 14 residues. The V end lost 4 bases, the J end lost 3 bases, and 12 bases lay between the germline ends. CDR1 is ENHRY and CDR2 is SYGVKD in the germline V gene. CDR3 coding DNA: TGTGCCATCAGTGTAGGGGAGCTACACTATGGCTACACCTTC. This codes for CAISVGELHYGYTF.

Details on this clone: A much larger clone lies a single base off, so this may be a read error. The J gene is TRBJ1-2, the V gene TRBV5-3, with a possible D match to TRBD1 (5 bases). TRBV5-3 is flagged as an ORF with uncertain function. V gave up 7 bases and J gave up 1 base, with 20 bases separating them. This CDR3 region has 16 residues. The CDR3 DNA sequence: TGTGCCAGACGCCGGGGGGACGGGCAAAATAACTATGGCTACACCTTC. It is translated as CARRRGDGQNNYGYTF.

This clone was recorded once. V and J are TRBV6-5 and TRBJ1-5, with D unresolved. The germline gives CDR1 MNHEY, CDR2 SVGAGI. The CDR3 is made up of 14 amino acids. V was cut by 0 bases and J by 1 base, with 4 bases left in between. The CDR3: CASSYSHSNQPQHF. The CDR3, as DNA: TGTGCCAGCAGTTACTCGCACAGCAATCAGCCCCAGCATTTT.

The chain is built from TRBV7-6 and TRBJ2-2; D call uncertain. Germline CDR1 is SGHVS and CDR2 is FNYEAQ. The CDR3 is 13 amino acids. V lost 7 bases and J lost 0, with 6 bases in between. The CDR3 region is CASTVPNTGELFF. The CDR3 coding sequence is TGTGCCAGCACCGTGCCGAACACCGGGGAGCTGTTTTTT.

Points on this clone: Different DNA sequences within this sample yield the same CDR3. This rearrangement joins TRBV9 to TRBJ2-6; no reliable D call. From germline, CDR1 is SGDLS and CDR2 YYNGEE. The CDR3 is made up of 15 amino acids. The V end was cut by 0 bases, the J end by 2 bases, with 6 bases between. The CDR3 DNA reads as TGTGCCAGCAGCGTAGAAGGTGCTGGGGCCAACGTCCTGACTTTC. Translation gives CASSVEGAGANVLTF.

This clone was seen once. The chain links TRBV10-1 to TRBJ2-3, with D possibly being TRBD1 (5 bases). The germline CDR1 and CDR2 sequences are WNHNN and SYGVQD (reference sequence). Trimming took 0 bases from V and 9 from J, leaving 10 bases between them. This CDR3 has 13 amino acids. CDR3 sequence (DNA): TGCGCCAGCAGTGAGTCGCAGGGTCGGACGCAGTATTTT. It codes for CASSESQGRTQYF.

J is TRBJ2-5 and V is TRBV6-5; D may match TRBD1 or TRBD2 (6 bases each). With 2 bases removed from V and 1 base from J, the gap between germline ends came to 11 bases. From germline, CDR1 is MNHEY and CDR2 SVGAGI. CDR3 length: 15 amino acids. The CDR3 DNA is TGTGCCAGCAGTTACGGGGGGACACTCCAAGAGACCCAGTACTTC. As protein: CASSYGGTLQETQYF.

V and J are TRBV5-6 and TRBJ2-2; 10 bases align to TRBD2. Germline lookup yields CDR1 SGHDT and CDR2 YYEEEE. Germline trimming cut 0 bases from V and 3 bases from J; bases unmatched to any gene: 2. This CDR3 has 16 residues. In DNA, the CDR3 is TGTGCCAGCAGCTTGGTTCTAGCGGGAGACACCGGGGAGCTGTTTTTT. It translates to CASSLVLAGDTGELFF.

V gene TRBV9 combines with J gene TRBJ2-7; TRBD2 is a possible D gene (6 bases). Germline assignment: CDR1 SGDLS and CDR2 YYNGEE. This CDR3 comprises 13 residues. Trimming took off 0 bases at V and 6 bases at J, with 10 bases between the two ends. The CDR3 here is CASSVGGRGEQYF. The CDR3 DNA reads TGTGCCAGCAGCGTAGGAGGGCGGGGCGAGCAGTACTTC.

Written as DNA, the CDR3 is TGTGCCAGCAGTATGGACAGGTACTACGAGCAGTACTTC. Amino acid sequence: CASSMDRYYEQYF. This chain connects TRBV6-5 to TRBJ2-7, with 7 positions matching TRBD1. The germline CDR1 and CDR2 sequences are MNHEY and SVGAGI. V dropped 5 bases and J dropped 3; count of bases not matched to a gene: 4. The CDR3 sequence is 13 residues long.

The rearrangement uses TRBV7-3 and TRBJ2-1, with D unclear. The CDR3 is 13 amino acids. Germline V gene sequence: CDR1 SGHTA, CDR2 FQGTGA. V lost 2 bases and J lost 9, with 11 bases in between. The CDR3 loop is CASSLPPLLEQFF. The DNA for the CDR3 is TGTGCCAGCAGCTTACCGCCTCTTCTTGAGCAGTTCTTC.

CDR3 in amino acids: CASSYEASGSDEQFF. The CDR3 DNA sequence: TGTGCCAGCAGTTATGAGGCTAGCGGGAGTGATGAGCAGTTCTTC. J is TRBJ2-1 and V is TRBV6-9, with 10 bases that match TRBD2. From germline, CDR1 is MNHGY and CDR2 SVAAGI. Trimming cost V 2 bases and J 8 bases; bases outside gene matches: 6. The CDR3 loop spans 15 amino acids.

The chain joins TRBV11-2 to TRBJ2-5, with 9 bases matching TRBD2. V was pared by 5 bases and J by 4 bases, with 8 bases of the junction left unmatched. The CDR3 runs to 15 residues. Germline CDR1 reads SGHAT; CDR2 reads FQNNGV. The CDR3 nucleotides are TGTGCCAGCAGCCCCGGGACTAGCATTGGAGAGACCCAGTACTTC. It yields the protein CASSPGTSIGETQYF.

The chain combines TRBV6-5 with TRBJ2-1; tentatively, D is TRBD2 (6 bases). In germline, CDR1 is MNHEY, CDR2 SVGAGI. V shed 6 bases and J shed 8 bases, with 11 bases lying between them. The CDR3 runs 12 residues. CDR3 in DNA: TGTGCCAGCAGCCCACCTAGCGATGAGCAGTTCTTC. As protein: CASSPPSDEQFF.

The chain's CDR3 is CASSAQGRTEAFF. The CDR3 coding sequence is TGTGCCAGCAGCGCCCAGGGACGGACTGAAGCTTTCTTT. The chain couples TRBV9 to TRBJ1-1; D possibly corresponds to TRBD1 (5 bases). Germline V lookup: CDR1 SGDLS, CDR2 YYNGEE. CDR3 length equals 13 residues. V shed 3 bases and J shed 5 bases, with 11 bases lying between them.

This chain connects TRBV11-2 to TRBJ2-7; D not certain. Looked up from germline, CDR1 is SGHAT and CDR2 is FQNNGV. The V gene lost 4 bases and the J gene lost 4 bases, with 23 bases spanning the gap. This CDR3 spans 17 amino acids. CDR3 loop: CASSSAYVAQPAYEQYF. The CDR3 DNA reads TGTGCCAGCAGCTCTGCCTATGTCGCGCAACCCGCATACGAGCAGTACTTC.

This clone was counted a single time. J is TRBJ2-5 and V is TRBV28; TRBD2 is a possible D gene (6 bases). Germline CDR1 MDHEN, CDR2 SYDVKM. V was trimmed by 8 bases and J by 0 bases, leaving 16 bases between them. This CDR3 contains 15 residues. The CDR3 DNA sequence: TGTGCCAGCGGGGGAGGAGACAGTCACCAAGAGACCCAGTACTTC. Protein: CASGGGDSHQETQYF.

This clone is a singleton in its sample. This chain uses TRBV27 with TRBJ2-7; D is ambiguous. The CDR3 has 16 amino acids. V was clipped by 0 bases and J by 3 bases, with 15 bases between them. The germline CDR1 and CDR2 sequences are MNHEY and SMNVEV (reference sequence). The CDR3 reads CASSLSIRDRLYEQYF. The CDR3 DNA follows: TGTGCCAGCAGTTTATCGATCCGTGATCGTCTCTACGAGCAGTACTTC.

The V gene is TRBV10-3, the J gene TRBJ1-6; D might be TRBD1 (6 bases). This CDR3 is built from 16 residues. Germline values: CDR1 ENHRY, CDR2 SYGVKD. Trimming pared 0 bases from V and 10 bases from J, leaving 16 bases between. The CDR3 DNA sequence: TGTGCCATCAGTGAGTCGAGAGGGGGTTGGCGCTCACCCCTCCACTTT. It codes for CAISESRGGWRSPLHF.

This clone was seen just once. The J gene is TRBJ2-1, the V gene TRBV7-3, with 13 bases aligning to TRBD2. The CDR3 has 16 residues. The ends lost 2 bases at V and 7 bases at J; junction bases unmatched: 5. Germline V gene lookup returns CDR1 SGHTA and CDR2 FQGTGA. As DNA, the CDR3 is TGTGCCAGCAGCTTACCCACTAGCGGGAGGGGGAATGAGCAGTTCTTC. It translates to CASSLPTSGRGNEQFF.

This clone appeared a single time. The V and J genes are TRBV6-5 and TRBJ1-2, with a tentative D call TRBD1 (6 bases). This CDR3 has 14 residues. V lost 2 bases and J lost 2, with 9 bases in between. Germline CDR1 reads MNHEY; CDR2 reads SVGAGI. In nucleotides, the CDR3 is TGTGCCAGCAGTTACGACGGGGGCAACTATGGCTACACCTTC. It encodes CASSYDGGNYGYTF.

This chain uses TRBV4-2 with TRBJ2-1; 9 bases are a match to TRBD2. V shed 1 base, J shed 2 bases, and the junction held 6 bases outside the gene matches. CDR3 length equals 17 residues. Germline CDR1 is LGHNA and CDR2 is YNFKEQ. This chain's CDR3 is CASSQGPSSGAYNEQFF. For the CDR3, the DNA is TGTGCCAGCAGCCAAGGTCCCTCTAGCGGGGCCTACAATGAGCAGTTCTTC.

This rearrangement joins TRBV19 to TRBJ1-1; a weak D match, TRBD1 (5 bases). Per the germline V gene, CDR1 is LNHDA and CDR2 is SQIVND (reference sequence). The V and J ends lost 6 bases and 4 bases respectively, with 18 bases between them. This CDR3 region has 15 residues. DNA for the CDR3: TGTGCCAGTAGCCGCTACAAGACAGATACCACTGAAGCTTTCTTT. Translation gives CASSRYKTDTTEAFF.

The V and J genes are TRBV6-1 and TRBJ2-7, with D possibly called TRBD1 or TRBD2 (5 bases each). V lost 6 bases to trimming and J lost 1 base, with 16 bases between them. Germline V lookup: CDR1 MNHNS, CDR2 SASEGT. CDR3 length: 15 amino acids. CDR3 in amino acids: CASSPWGIQSYEQYF. CDR3 sequence (DNA): TGTGCCAGCAGCCCGTGGGGGATTCAGTCCTACGAGCAGTACTTC.

The CDR3 coding sequence is TGCGCCAGCAGCCAAGGGAATAATCAGCCCCAGCATTTT. Translated: CASSQGNNQPQHF. The chain is built from TRBV4-1 and TRBJ1-5; D is unclear. Per the germline V gene, CDR1 is MGHRA and CDR2 is YSYEKL. V gave up 1 base and J gave up 4 bases, with 5 bases separating them. CDR3 length: 13 amino acids.

This sequence joins TRBV13 and TRBJ2-1; 11 nucleotides match TRBD2. The CDR3 is 15 amino acids. V lost 7 bases, J lost 2 bases, and 4 bases stayed unmatched. CDR1 PRHDT and CDR2 FYEKMQ come from the germline V gene (reference sequence). The CDR3 DNA is TGTGCCAGCACCCTAGCGGGAGGCCCCTACAATGAGCAGTTCTTC. It yields the protein CASTLAGGPYNEQFF.

The CDR3: CASSTRGDSGNTIYF. The DNA of the CDR3 is TGTGCCAGCAGTACGCGTGGGGACTCTGGAAACACCATATATTTT. The V gene is TRBV6-1, the J gene TRBJ1-3; no clear D. The V gene's germline CDR1 is MNHNS and CDR2 SASEGT. CDR3 length: 15 amino acids. V was pared by 5 bases and J by 0 bases, with 11 bases between.